Reported below is one T cell receptor (beta chain). The data belong to a study of blood T cell repertoires in COVID-19. CDR1 and CDR2 (germline): LNHNV, YYDKDF (reference sequence). The CDR3 extends over 17 amino acids. V lost 0 bases, J lost 2 bases, and 15 bases lay in between. This table comes from immunoSEQ multiplex PCR, and its TCRdb copy is limited to in-frame clones, with some not included. The data show some 410,000 clones, around 87% seen once. The specimen was PBMCs or T cells enriched from blood (not recorded which). The TCR originated in a woman in her thirties with acute COVID-19. The chain carries TRBV15 and TRBJ2-3; tentative D call: TRBD1 (5 bases). CDR3 sequence: CATSRDRRRAYTDTQYF. Written as DNA, the CDR3 is TGTGCCACCAGCAGAGATAGACGCAGGGCCTACACAGATACGCAGTATTTT.